This T cell receptor (beta chain) was recorded in a study of persistence of HIV-infected CD4 T cells. Study background: Anti-CD3/anti-CD28 beads activated more cells than antigen stimulation did.

The immunoSEQ assay was version 4, run in survey mode. Sequencing was performed with immunoSEQ multiplex PCR; in TCRdb, only in-frame clones are kept and a portion is missing. Of about 47,000 clones in the sample, roughly nine tenths are singletons; the top ten hold about 1.7%. In the case of this clone: The antigen remains unidentified.

This nonspecific control used anti-CD3/anti-CD28 bead stimulation of CD4+ T cells. Responding CD4+ T cells were sorted by upregulation of both CD40 ligand and CD69. V lost 6 bases to trimming and J lost 2 bases; unmatched junction nucleotides: 1. The CDR3 consists of 12 residues. Germline lookup yields CDR1 SNHLY and CDR2 FYNNEI. The TCR originated in an adult man with HIV who was CMV-seropositive. The chain uses TRBV2 and TRBJ2-7; 7 nucleotides line up with TRBD2. The sequences come from CD4+ T cells sorted from PBMCs after roughly 18-hour stimulation, collected from a patient who received antiretroviral therapy. This CDR3 reads CASRLAAYEQYF. For the CDR3, the DNA is TGTGCCAGCAGGCTAGCGGCCTACGAGCAGTACTTC. Full variable domain (outside the CDR3, taken from reference TRBV2 and TRBJ2-7): EPEVTQTPSHQVTQMGQEVILRCVPISNHLYFYWYRQILGQKVEFLVSFYNNEISEKSEIFDDQFSVERPDGSNFTLKIRSTKLEDSAMYFCASRLAAYEQYFGPGTRLTVT.